The rows below give T cell receptor beta chains drawn from one sample of a study of identical twins. TCRdb passed the 5' RACE reads through MiXCR, listing each CDR3 protein once. This table has 520,000 or so distinct CDR3 sequences, 22% appearing once. This sample was also put to use in a study of T cells expressing NK-cell markers.

Sample: CD4+ T cells sorted from blood. The receptors derive from a woman aged 18-30 years in good health. CDR3s include the opening cysteine and the closing phenylalanine or tryptophan. Each record gives: CDR3 protein, CDR3 DNA, D gene, J gene, clone size, V gene. The D gene is left open where the match is weak. Clone size is stated in some rows and not others, as once, few, many or a class when expanded.

CASSTSGGHEQFF | TGTGCCAGCAGCACGTCCGGGGGCCATGAGCAGTTCTTC | - | TRBJ2-1 | - | TRBV21-1
CSALKLAGVDEQFF | TGCAGTGCGCTAAAACTAGCGGGAGTGGATGAGCAGTTCTTC | TRBD2 | TRBJ2-1 | few | TRBV20-1
CASSLLQGLKAFF | TGTGCCAGCAGCTTATTACAGGGACTAAAAGCTTTCTTT | - | TRBJ1-1 | - | TRBV13
CASSQGNNQPQHF | TGTGCCAGCAGTCAGGGGAACAATCAGCCCCAGCATTTT | - | TRBJ1-5 | few | TRBV2
CASRRLAANYEQYF | TGCGCCAGCAGAAGACTAGCGGCAAACTACGAGCAGTACTTC | TRBD2 | TRBJ2-7 | - | TRBV5-1
CASSPRSVRRETQYF | TGTGCCAGCTCACCGAGATCTGTCCGGAGGGAGACCCAGTACTTC | - | TRBJ2-5 | - | TRBV18
CASSLSLRGPGTEAFF | TGCGCCAGCAGCCTTTCCTTGCGGGGCCCGGGCACTGAAGCTTTCTTT | - | TRBJ1-1 | - | TRBV5-1
CSARDLGGSNSPLHF | TGCAGTGCTAGAGATCTGGGGGGGTCTAATTCACCCCTCCACTTT | - | TRBJ1-6 | few | TRBV20-1
CASSVDAGDGGYTF | TGTGCCAGCAGCGTAGACGCAGGGGATGGTGGCTACACCTTC | - | TRBJ1-2 | many | TRBV9
CASSQATGGGRQYF | TGTGCCAGCAGCCAAGCGACGGGAGGAGGTAGGCAGTACTTC | TRBD2 | TRBJ2-7 | many | TRBV3-1
CASSLAQEQFF | TGCGCCAGCAGCTTGGCACAGGAGCAGTTCTTC | - | TRBJ2-1 | few | TRBV5-1
CASSGVAGGTDTQYF | TGTGCCAGCAGTGGAGTAGCGGGGGGGACAGATACGCAGTATTTT | TRBD2 | TRBJ2-3 | once | TRBV2
CAISERSGREKLFF | TGTGCCATCAGTGAGAGGAGCGGGAGGGAAAAACTGTTTTTT | - | TRBJ1-4 | few | TRBV10-3